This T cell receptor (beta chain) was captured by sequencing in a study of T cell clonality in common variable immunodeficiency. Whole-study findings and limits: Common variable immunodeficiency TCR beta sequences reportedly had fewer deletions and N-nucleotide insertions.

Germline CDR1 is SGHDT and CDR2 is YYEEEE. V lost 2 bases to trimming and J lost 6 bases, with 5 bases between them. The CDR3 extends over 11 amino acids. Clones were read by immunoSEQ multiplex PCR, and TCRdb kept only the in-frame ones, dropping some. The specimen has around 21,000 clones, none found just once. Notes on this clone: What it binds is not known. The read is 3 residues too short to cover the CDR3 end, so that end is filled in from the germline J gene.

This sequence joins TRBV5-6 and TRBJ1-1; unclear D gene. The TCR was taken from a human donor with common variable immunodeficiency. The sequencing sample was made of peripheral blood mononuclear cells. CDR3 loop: CASSLYAEAFF. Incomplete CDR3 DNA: TGTGCCAGCAGCTTATATGCTGAA.